This T cell receptor beta chain was identified during a study of neoadjuvant anti-PD-1 for oral cavity cancer. Time point noted: after neoadjuvant nivolumab, at surgical resection. The germline V and J ends were trimmed by 0 bases and 3 bases, with 3 bases remaining between them. Germline assignment: CDR1 GTSNPN and CDR2 SVGIG (reference sequence). The CDR3 is 12 residues long. Most PBMC samples had approximately 470 ng input DNA in six replicates. Measured with immunoSEQ multiplex PCR; TCRdb has only the in-frame clones, and not every one. Of about 72,000 clones listed, roughly 84% are singletons. The rearrangement links TRBV30 to TRBJ1-5; D gene ambiguous. This sequence was found in a person aged 40 to 85 with oral cavity squamous cell carcinoma. The sample was PBMCs, taken after nivolumab (anti-PD-1) treatment. CDR3 region: CAWSVLNQPQHF. DNA of the CDR3: TGTGCCTGGAGTGTCCTCAATCAGCCCCAGCATTTT.